This T cell receptor (beta chain) was documented in a study of beta chain features in type 1 diabetes. cDNA synthesis used the whole RNA isolate, giving expressed TCRB sequences. The assay was immunoSEQ multiplex PCR, and TCRdb's table has in-frame clones only and misses some. This sample has over 120,000 clones; around 9.3% occur once, and the top ten carry 1.3%. This TCR was recovered from a man aged 18-30 years in good health. Sequencing input: naive CD4+ T cells from blood.

CDR3 sequence: CASSITGREGYNEQFF. CDR3 DNA sequence: TGTGCCAGCAGCATAACAGGGCGAGAAGGATACAATGAGCAGTTCTTC. The J gene is TRBJ2-1, the V gene TRBV9; tentatively, D is TRBD1 (6 bases). CDR1 and CDR2 from the germline V gene are SGDLS and YYNGEE. The CDR3 sequence is 16 residues long. V lost 4 bases and J 4 bases, leaving 18 bases between the germline ends.